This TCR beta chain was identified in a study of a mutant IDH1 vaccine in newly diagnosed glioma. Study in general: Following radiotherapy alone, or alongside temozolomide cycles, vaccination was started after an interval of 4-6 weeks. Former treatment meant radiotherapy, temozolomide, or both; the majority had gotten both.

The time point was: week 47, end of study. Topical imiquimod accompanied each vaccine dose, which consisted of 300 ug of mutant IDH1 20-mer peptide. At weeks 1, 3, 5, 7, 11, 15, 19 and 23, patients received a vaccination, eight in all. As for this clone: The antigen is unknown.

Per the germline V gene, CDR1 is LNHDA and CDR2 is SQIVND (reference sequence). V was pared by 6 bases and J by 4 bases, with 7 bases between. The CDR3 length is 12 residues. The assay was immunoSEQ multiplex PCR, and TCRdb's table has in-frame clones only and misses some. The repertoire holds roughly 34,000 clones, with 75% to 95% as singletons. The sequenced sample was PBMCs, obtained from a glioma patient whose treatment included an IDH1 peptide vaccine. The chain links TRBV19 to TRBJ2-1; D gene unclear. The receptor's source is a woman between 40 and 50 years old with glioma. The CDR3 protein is CASSAEYNEQFF. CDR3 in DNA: TGTGCCAGTAGCGCGGAGTACAATGAGCAGTTCTTC.